This T cell receptor (beta chain) was profiled in a study of molecular identifiers for immune sequencing clone quantification. The authors built bulk TCR libraries by previously described methods with listed TCR primers. TCRdb reprocessed the PCR reads with MiXCR, giving one entry per CDR3 protein. The table includes 300,000 to 350,000 distinct CDR3 sequences, over 20% detected once. In the case of this clonotype: This may arise from a read error, as a much more abundant clone is one base away.

The germline gives CDR1 SQVTM, CDR2 ANQGSEA. The CDR3 totals 15 residues. For naive CD8 T cells, sorting used the CD8+CD4-CCR7+CD45RA+ phenotype. Material for sequencing was naive CD8+ T cells from blood, with Jurkat cell RNA spiked in. The subset: FACS-sorted CD8+CD4-CCR7+CD45RA+ naive T cells. The TCR was taken from a human donor in good health. Some libraries in this study had Jurkat cell RNA spiked in. The genes are TRBV29-1 and TRBJ2-7, with 13 bases matching TRBD2. The CDR3 is CGVEGGLAGEGEQYF. DNA of the CDR3: TGCGGCGTTGAAGGCGGACTAGCGGGGGAGGGCGAGCAGTACTTC.